Listed below are T cell receptor beta chains from one sample, sequenced in a study of control samples from healthy donors and cancer patients. Data came from immunoSEQ multiplex PCR; TCRdb stores just in-frame clones and leaves some out. This table holds roughly 130,000 clones, approximately 90% found once. Sequencing input: blood. These receptors all stem from a man younger than 35 in good health. Each CDR3 is given with its conserved first and last residue. The D gene is left open where the match is weak. Clone size is stated in some rows and not others, as once, few, many or a class when expanded.

>TRBJ2-3|.|TRBV29-1|TRBD2
CSAPRLAGGPSDTQYF
TGCAGCGCCCCCCGACTAGCGGGGGGGCCCTCAGATACGCAGTATTTT
>TRBJ1-5|.|TRBV28|.
CASSLNVGNQPQHF
TGTGCCAGCAGTTTAAATGTAGGCAATCAGCCCCAGCATTTT
>TRBJ2-2|.|TRBV19|.
CASSMGGTGELFF
TGTGCCAGTAGTATGGGGGGCACCGGGGAGCTGTTTTTT
>TRBJ2-7|.|TRBV12-3/TRBV12-4|TRBD2
CASTSGGYEQYF
TGTGCCTCTACTAGCGGGGGTTACGAGCAGTACTTC
>TRBJ1-5|.|TRBV7-7|TRBD1
CASSLVGGQGQPQHF
TGTGCTAGCAGCTTAGTGGGGGGACAGGGGCAGCCCCAGCATTTT
>TRBJ1-2|.|TRBV6-6|.
CASSSRRDTRGYTF
TGTGCCAGCAGTAGCCGGCGGGACACCCGTGGCTACACCTTC
>TRBJ1-4|.|TRBV18|.
CASSPPQGEKLFF
TGTGCCAGCTCACCCCCCCAGGGCGAAAAACTGTTTTTT
>TRBJ1-2|.|TRBV27|.
CASSSPDRRSIGYTF
TGTGCCAGCAGTTCTCCCGACAGGAGGTCTATAGGCTACACCTTC
>TRBJ2-5|.|TRBV7-3|.
CASSLTSGWQETQYF
TGTGCCAGCAGCTTAACGAGTGGGTGGCAAGAGACCCAGTACTTC
>TRBJ1-4|.|TRBV7-8|TRBD1
CASSYLTGGKDEKLFF
TGTGCCAGCAGCTATCTTACAGGGGGAAAGGACGAAAAACTGTTTTTT
>TRBJ2-7|.|TRBV29-1|TRBD1
CSVGTDRVGEQYF
TGCAGCGTTGGTACGGACAGGGTGGGGGAGCAGTACTTC
>TRBJ1-4|.|TRBV14|TRBD1
CASSQETGANEKLFF
TGTGCCAGCAGCCAGGAGACAGGGGCTAATGAAAAACTGTTTTTT
>TRBJ1-2|.|TRBV6-1|.
CASSENGGGYTF
TGTGCCAGCAGTGAAAATGGTGGAGGCTACACCTTC
>TRBJ1-5|.|TRBV7-8|.
CASSLVSQPQHF
TGTGCCAGCAGCTTAGTTAGCCAGCCCCAGCATTTT
>TRBJ2-5|once|TRBV11-3|TRBD1
CASSFRGPETQYF
TGTGCCAGCAGCTTCAGGGGGCCAGAGACCCAGTACTTC
>TRBJ2-5|.|TRBV2|TRBD2
CASRAGTRRETQYF
TGTGCCAGCAGAGCCGGGACTAGAAGGGAGACCCAGTACTTC
>TRBJ2-5|.|TRBV4-2|TRBD2
CASSQDASGGKETQYF
TGTGCCAGCAGCCAAGACGCTAGCGGGGGGAAAGAGACCCAGTACTTC
>TRBJ1-1|.|TRBV19|.
CASSIDLGRGSTEAFF
TGTGCCAGTAGTATAGATCTTGGCAGGGGATCGACTGAAGCTTTCTTT
>TRBJ1-1|.|TRBV29-1|TRBD1
CSVYLGQGNTEAFF
TGCAGCGTCTACCTGGGACAGGGCAACACTGAAGCTTTCTTT
>TRBJ2-7|.|TRBV11-3|TRBD1
CASSLTGDHEQYF
TGTGCCAGCAGCTTGACAGGGGATCACGAGCAGTACTTC
>TRBJ1-1|.|TRBV23-1|.
CASSQEGWSEAFF
TGCGCCAGCAGTCAAGAGGGTTGGTCCGAAGCTTTCTTT
>TRBJ2-3|.|TRBV5-4|.
CASSLGADTDTQYF
TGTGCCAGCAGCTTGGGGGCAGACACAGATACGCAGTATTTT
>TRBJ1-3|.|TRBV13|.
CASSSERNTIYF
TGTGCCAGCAGTTCAGAGCGAAACACCATATATTTT
>TRBJ1-1|.|TRBV2|.
CASRVDPRTEAFF
TGTGCCAGCAGGGTGGACCCTCGTACTGAAGCTTTCTTT
>TRBJ2-6|few|TRBV29-1|TRBD1
CSVGDRGLGANVLTF
TGCAGCGTTGGGGACAGGGGGCTTGGGGCCAACGTCCTGACTTTC
>TRBJ2-1|.|TRBV5-4|.
CASSLGWGPNNEQFF
TGTGCCAGCAGCTTAGGGTGGGGCCCGAATAATGAGCAGTTCTTC
>TRBJ2-3|.|TRBV30|.
CAWRAQRDTQYF
TGTGCCTGGAGAGCCCAGCGAGATACGCAGTATTTT
>TRBJ1-5|.|TRBV6-1|.
CASSEVTISNQPQHF
TGTGCCAGCAGTGAAGTGACCATAAGCAATCAGCCCCAGCATTTT
>TRBJ1-1|once|TRBV5-4|TRBD1
CASSMQGAGNTEAFF
TGTGCCAGCAGCATGCAGGGGGCAGGGAACACTGAAGCTTTCTTT
>TRBJ2-7|once|TRBV13|.
CASSPVTYEQYF
TGTGCCAGCAGCCCCGTTACCTACGAGCAGTACTTC
>TRBJ1-4|few|TRBV6-5|TRBD1
CASSYLTGGGEKLFF
TGTGCCAGCAGTTACTTAACAGGGGGTGGTGAAAAACTGTTTTTT
>TRBJ1-5|.|TRBV6-5|TRBD1
CASTEGADQPQHF
TGTGCCAGCACCGAGGGGGCAGATCAGCCCCAGCATTTT
>TRBJ1-5|.|TRBV7-2|.
CASSLESRGINQPQHF
TGTGCCAGCAGCTTAGAGTCGCGGGGGATCAATCAGCCCCAGCATTTT